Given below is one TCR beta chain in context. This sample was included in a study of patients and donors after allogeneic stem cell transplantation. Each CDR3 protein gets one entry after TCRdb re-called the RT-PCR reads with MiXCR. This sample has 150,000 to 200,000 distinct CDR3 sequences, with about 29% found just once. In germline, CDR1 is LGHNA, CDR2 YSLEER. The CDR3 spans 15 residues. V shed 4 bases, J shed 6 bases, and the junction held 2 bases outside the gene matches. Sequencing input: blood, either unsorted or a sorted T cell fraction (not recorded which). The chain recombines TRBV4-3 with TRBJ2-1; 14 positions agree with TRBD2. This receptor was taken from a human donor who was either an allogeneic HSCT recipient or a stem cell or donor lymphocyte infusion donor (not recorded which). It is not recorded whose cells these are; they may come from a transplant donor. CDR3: CASSPGLAGGNEQFF. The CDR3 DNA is TGCGCCAGCAGCCCAGGACTAGCGGGAGGCAATGAGCAGTTCTTC.